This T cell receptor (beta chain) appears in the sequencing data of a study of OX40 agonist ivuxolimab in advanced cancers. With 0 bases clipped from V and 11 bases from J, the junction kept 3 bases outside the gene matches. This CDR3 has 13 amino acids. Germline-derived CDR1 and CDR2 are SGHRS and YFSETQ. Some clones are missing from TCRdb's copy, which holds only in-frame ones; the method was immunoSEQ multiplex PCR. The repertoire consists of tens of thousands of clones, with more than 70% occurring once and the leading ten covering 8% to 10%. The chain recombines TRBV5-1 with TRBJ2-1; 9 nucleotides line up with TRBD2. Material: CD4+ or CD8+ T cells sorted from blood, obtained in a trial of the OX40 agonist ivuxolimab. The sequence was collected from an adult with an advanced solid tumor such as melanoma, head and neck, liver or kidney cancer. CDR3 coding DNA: TGCGCCAGCAGCTTGGATCTAGCGGGGAAGCAGTTCTTC. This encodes CASSLDLAGKQFF.